The sequence of this T cell receptor beta chain was determined in a study of CD8 T cells in ankylosing spondylitis. Study outcomes and limitations: Matched synovial fluid from ankylosing spondylitis patients was reported to be enriched for disease-linked clones. Past research had described some motif variants in reactive arthritis synovial fluid and blood.

V shed 2 bases and J shed 0 bases, with 11 bases lying between them. Germline V CDR1 and CDR2: MNHEY, SMNVEV (reference sequence). The CDR3 length is 16 residues. With respect to this clonotype: Its matching antigen is unknown.

TCRdb redid the calling of the 5' RACE reads with MiXCR, one entry per CDR3 protein. The repertoire holds a few hundred thousand distinct CDR3 sequences, roughly a quarter seen once, with 0.61% in the top ten. The receptor was isolated from a male donor with ankylosing spondylitis or in good health (not recorded which). The J gene is TRBJ1-5, the V gene TRBV27, with a tentative D call TRBD1 (6 bases). Sequencing was carried out using blood, either unsorted or a sorted T cell fraction (not recorded which). The CDR3 DNA reads TGTGCCAGCAGTTTAAGGGGGGTTTATAGCAATCAGCCCCAGCATTTT. It is translated as CASSLRGVYSNQPQHF.